This T cell receptor (beta chain) was documented in a study of identical twins. TCRdb redid the calling of the 5' RACE reads with MiXCR, one entry per CDR3 protein. The sample comprises 100,000 to 110,000 distinct CDR3 sequences, 5.9% of which are singletons, and about an eighth rests with the top ten. This CDR3 comprises 14 residues. The V gene end was trimmed by 5 bases and the J gene end by 4 bases; junction bases not matched to a gene: 3. The germline gives CDR1 MGHRA, CDR2 YSYEKL. This clonotype has at least ten counts. Material: memory T cells sorted from blood. The origin of this receptor is a woman aged 45-60 years in good health. This chain links TRBV4-1 with TRBJ2-5; 11 nucleotides agree with TRBD2. The CDR3 here is CASSLAGGRETQYF. CDR3 coding DNA: TGCGCCAGCAGCTTAGCGGGAGGGCGAGAGACCCAGTACTTC.